This T cell receptor beta chain appears in the sequencing data of a study of blood T cell repertoires in COVID-19. About the research overall: Samples taken during acute and convalescent COVID-19 were collected in the United States, Italy and Spain. The analysed material was cDNA or gDNA that came from T cells, B-cell-depleted T cells, or PBMCs.

Seattle patients were enrolled during active infection and followed longitudinally. Authors' analysis steps: Counts of nucleated cells, estimated from reference gene primer amplification, were obtained. Clones were sequenced by immunoSEQ multiplex PCR, and TCRdb holds only the in-frame ones, with some missing. The V and J calls and clone size were taken over from that table, and D and trimming were inferred from the DNA. The sample lists over 150,000 clones; over 80% were seen once. Germline V CDR1 and CDR2: LNHNV, YYDKDF (reference sequence). The CDR3 consists of 16 residues. V lost 1 base and J 0 bases, leaving 10 bases between the germline ends.

The rearrangement links TRBV15 to TRBJ1-5, with D possibly matching TRBD1 (5 bases). The TCR originated in a woman in her thirties or forties with COVID-19, enrolled during active disease. The sample comprised peripheral blood. As DNA, the CDR3 is TGTGCCACCAGCAGAGTTGGGGGGTCTAGCAATCAGCCCCAGCATTTT. Its translation is CATSRVGGSSNQPQHF.